The clone carrying this T cell receptor (beta chain) was observed at least ten times. Its antigen is unknown. This record belongs to a study of glioma-infiltrating T cells. The iRepertoire nested amplicon-rescue multiplex PCR amplified TCR alpha and beta CDR3s from RNA. From the multiplex PCR reads, TCRdb called clonotypes with MiXCR, one entry per CDR3 protein. The sample lists about 94,000 distinct CDR3 sequences; about 25% were seen once. Findings of the study overall: Non-neoplastic patients had below-expected tissue-blood divergence, while all gliomas exceeded expectation.

Trimming removed 4 bases from V and 4 bases from J, with 8 bases in between. CDR3 length: 13 amino acids. CDR1 is MNHEY, CDR2 SMNVEV, per germline (reference sequence). The specimen was glioma tissue, nonneoplastic brain tissue, or PBMCs (not recorded which). The origin of this receptor is a human donor with low-grade glioma or glioblastoma, undergoing nonglioma brain surgery, or in good health (not recorded which). The chain couples TRBV27 to TRBJ2-1; D is perhaps TRBD2 (6 bases). The CDR3 sequence is CASSSSEYNEQFF. CDR3 nucleotides: TGTGCCAGCAGTTCTAGCGAGTACAATGAGCAGTTCTTC.